The TCR beta chain under discussion was sequenced for a study of PD-1 blockade in classical Hodgkin lymphoma. Generated by immunoSEQ multiplex PCR, the TCRdb table keeps only in-frame clones and is missing some. The profile shows about 15,000 clones, around 90% of them singletons. As to this clone: Antigen: not known.

The time point: cycle 4 day 1 (C4D1), after less than seven weeks of nivolumab. Exposure to brentuximab vedotin varied, and each patient had relapsed following autologous stem cell transplantation. Researchers pulled CD8+ T cells out of thawed PBMCs using magnetic negative selection. Broader study findings: Reports described newly diagnosed patients as having lower baseline TCR diversity than healthy donors.

Germline assignment: CDR1 SEHNR and CDR2 FQNEAQ (reference sequence). J gave up 0 bases and V 3 bases, and 11 bases lay outside the gene matches. The CDR3 length is 19 residues. The origin of this receptor is a human donor with classical Hodgkin lymphoma. Sequenced material: CD8+ T cells from blood, taken before the fourth cycle of nivolumab. The V call is TRBV7-9, the J call TRBJ2-6; 7 bases line up with TRBD1. In DNA, the CDR3 is TGTGCCAGCAGCTTCCGGGACAGCGCATCTTTCTCTGGGGCCAACGTCCTGACTTTC. Translating gives CASSFRDSASFSGANVLTF.